A selection of T cell receptor beta chains follows, all from one sample in a study of cytomegalovirus exposure and HLA in healthy donors. Data came from immunoSEQ multiplex PCR; TCRdb stores just in-frame clones and leaves some out. The sample gives around 150,000 clones, approximately 67% of which show up once; roughly 4.1% is in the top ten. The specimen sequenced was PBMCs. These TCRs come from a woman aged 18-29 years in good health and CMV-seropositive. Each CDR3 is given with its conserved first and last residue. The D gene is left open where the match is weak. Where a row states a size, it is once, few, many or the class of an expanded clone; other rows omit it.

size,D,V,J,DNA,CDR3
once,.,TRBV5-1,TRBJ2-7,TGCGCCAGCAGCTTAGGACACCTATCCTACGAGCAGTACTTC,CASSLGHLSYEQYF
.,TRBD1,TRBV5-6,TRBJ2-7,TGTGCCAGCAGCTCCGGGACAGGGTGGGGCGAGCAGTACTTC,CASSSGTGWGEQYF
.,.,TRBV7-9,TRBJ2-7,TGTGCCAGCAGCTTAGGACAGGACGGTTACGAGCAGTACTTC,CASSLGQDGYEQYF
.,TRBD2,TRBV7-8,TRBJ2-1,TGTGCCAGCAGCCCTTGGACTAGCGGGGGCCTCAATGAGCAGTTCTTC,CASSPWTSGGLNEQFF
few,.,TRBV5-1,TRBJ1-1,TGCGCCAGCAGTCTCGCGGCGTCGCGACTCACTGAAGCTTTCTTT,CASSLAASRLTEAFF
.,TRBD1,TRBV4-1,TRBJ1-1,TGCGCCAGCAGCCAAACCAGTGCACAGGGGGCGCGAGGAACTGAAGCTTTCTTT,CASSQTSAQGARGTEAFF
.,TRBD1,TRBV19,TRBJ1-2,TGTGCCAGTAGTAAAACTCTCGGACAGGGGTTCGATGGCTACACCTTC,CASSKTLGQGFDGYTF
.,.,TRBV4-3,TRBJ1-1,TGCGCCAGCAGCCAATCGACCGGGGTGAACACTGAAGCTTTCTTT,CASSQSTGVNTEAFF
.,TRBD1,TRBV2,TRBJ1-2,TGTGCCAGCAGCGGGACAGGGGGGTCCTATGGCTACACCTTC,CASSGTGGSYGYTF
.,.,TRBV4-3,TRBJ1-2,TGCGCCAGCAGCCAGTACCCCCCGGCCCGGGAGATAGGACCGTATGGCTACACCTTC,CASSQYPPAREIGPYGYTF
.,TRBD2,TRBV19,TRBJ2-1,TGTGCCAGTACTAGCGGGGTAGATGAGCAGTTCTTC,CASTSGVDEQFF
once,.,TRBV9,TRBJ1-2,TGTGCCAGCAGCGTTCCGGGTGGCTACACCTTC,CASSVPGGYTF
once,.,TRBV6-1,TRBJ1-1,TGTGCCAGCAGTGAATCCCTGGAGATGAGGGATGAAGCTTTCTTT,CASSESLEMRDEAFF
.,TRBD1,TRBV9,TRBJ2-3,TGTGCCAGCAGCGTAGAGGGGGCAGGGGGTGTGACAGATACGCAGTATTTT,CASSVEGAGGVTDTQYF
.,TRBD1,TRBV5-1,TRBJ1-1,TGCGCCAGCAGCTTTAGGACAGGGGAGGCCACTGAAGCTTTCTTT,CASSFRTGEATEAFF
.,.,TRBV7-9,TRBJ2-5,TGTGCCAGCAGCTTTCCGTCCCAAGAGACCCAGTACTTC,CASSFPSQETQYF
.,TRBD2,TRBV11-3,TRBJ2-1,TGTGCCAGCAGCTTAGCGGTGGGACTAGCGGGGGTCGATGAGCAGTTCTTC,CASSLAVGLAGVDEQFF
.,TRBD1,TRBV6-6,TRBJ1-1,TGTGCCAGCAGCTGGGGACAGGACCTTGAAGCTTTCTTT,CASSWGQDLEAFF
few,TRBD2,TRBV5-5,TRBJ2-7,TGTGCCAGCAGCTTGGGGGGCGGGAGGGCCTACGAGCAGTACTTC,CASSLGGGRAYEQYF
few,.,TRBV5-6,TRBJ2-7,TGTGCCAGCAGCTTGGTTGGGGCCCGCAGGACCTACGAGCAGTACTTC,CASSLVGARRTYEQYF
.,TRBD1,TRBV19,TRBJ1-2,TGTGCCGTACCCCAGGGGGGCCAGGGCTATGGCTACACCTTC,CAVPQGGQGYGYTF
.,.,TRBV7-9,TRBJ2-7,TGTGCCAGCAGCTTAGCGGTGACTTGGGAGCAGTACTTC,CASSLAVTWEQYF
.,.,TRBV13,TRBJ2-7,TGTGCCAGCAGCTTTGGACAGACATACGAGCAGTACTTC,CASSFGQTYEQYF
.,.,TRBV12-5,TRBJ2-2,TGTGCTAGTGGTTTGTTGGGCAGGGGGAACACCGGGGAGCTGTTTTTT,CASGLLGRGNTGELFF
.,.,TRBV7-9,TRBJ2-7,TGTGCCAGCAGCTTAGTATTACTATCCAGGTACCCGCCTGAGGGCGAGCAGTACTTC,CASSLVLLSRYPPEGEQYF
.,TRBD1,TRBV29-1,TRBJ1-1,TGCAGCGTGGGACAGGGTGTCACTGAAGCTTTCTTT,CSVGQGVTEAFF
few,TRBD2,TRBV10-3,TRBJ2-5,TGTGCCCTCGCGGGGGAGGACCAAGAGACCCAGTACTTC,CALAGEDQETQYF
few,.,TRBV10-1,TRBJ1-4,TGCGCCAGCAGTGAGAAGGGGCTGCTTTGTGAAAAACTGTTTTTT,CASSEKGLLCEKLFF
.,.,TRBV5-1,TRBJ2-3,TGCGCCAGCAGCTTCGGTACGGGGGTGGCAGATACGCAGTATTTT,CASSFGTGVADTQYF
.,.,TRBV5-4,TRBJ2-7,TGTGCCAGCAGCGTAGAAGGGGGGGGACGGCGGTTGGCTTACGAGCAGTACTTC,CASSVEGGGRRLAYEQYF
.,.,TRBV5-1,TRBJ2-5,TGCGCCAGCAGCCCCCCCCGGTCTGGGGCCCAAGAGACCCAGTACTTC,CASSPPRSGAQETQYF
.,.,TRBV11-2,TRBJ2-2,TGTGCCAGCAGCTCCGTAAGGGGGAACACCGGGGAGCTGTTTTTT,CASSSVRGNTGELFF
.,.,TRBV7-9,TRBJ1-6,TGTGCCAGCAGCTTAGAACAGCTAAATTCACCCCTCCACTTT,CASSLEQLNSPLHF
.,TRBD2,TRBV13,TRBJ2-3,TGTGCCAGCAGCGCCATAGCGGGAGAAGGGACAGATACGCAGTATTTT,CASSAIAGEGTDTQYF
.,TRBD1,TRBV6-4,TRBJ2-7,TGTGCCAGCAGTGTTGGACAGGGTTCTTACGAGCAGTACTTC,CASSVGQGSYEQYF
.,.,TRBV2,TRBJ1-2,TGTGCCAGCAGTGAACGACAGGCGTCTGGTAACACCTTC,CASSERQASGNTF
.,.,TRBV7-2,TRBJ2-1,TGTGCCAGCAGCCTTCAGGGGAATGAGCAGTTCTTC,CASSLQGNEQFF
.,TRBD2,TRBV6-7,TRBJ2-7,TGTGCCAGCCATTCCGGCCCCTGTAGCAGTAGCGGGGGACAATCCTACGAGCAGTACTTC,CASHSGPCSSSGGQSYEQYF
.,TRBD1,TRBV6-5,TRBJ2-3,TGTGCCAGCAGTTACTCGACAGGGGCAGATACGCAGTATTTT,CASSYSTGADTQYF
.,TRBD2,TRBV29-1,TRBJ2-5,TGCAGCGTTGAAGTGAGGACTAGCGGGGTCCAAGAGACCCAGTACTTC,CSVEVRTSGVQETQYF
.,.,TRBV4-3,TRBJ1-3,TGCGCCAGCAGCCAAGAACTGAGCTCTGGAAACACCATATATTTT,CASSQELSSGNTIYF
.,TRBD1,TRBV29-1,TRBJ1-4,TGCAGCGCCTGGGACAGGGTAGGCAAACTGTTTTTT,CSAWDRVGKLFF
.,TRBD1,TRBV28,TRBJ2-5,TGTGCCAGCACGGACAGGGGTCCAGGAGAGACCCAGTACTTC,CASTDRGPGETQYF
.,TRBD1,TRBV27,TRBJ1-6,TGTGCCAGCAGTCCAGGGACAGGGGGTAATTCACCCCTCCACTTT,CASSPGTGGNSPLHF
.,TRBD1,TRBV7-9,TRBJ1-4,TGTGCCAGCAGCCTGCTTACCGGGACAGCCAATACAACTAATGAAAAACTGTTTTTT,CASSLLTGTANTTNEKLFF
few,.,TRBV7-9,TRBJ1-1,TGTGCCAGCAGCTTGACAGTTATGAACACTGAAGCTTTCTTT,CASSLTVMNTEAFF
.,.,TRBV19,TRBJ1-5,TGTGCCAGTCAGCCAGTAGGGACAATAAGTCAGCCCCAGCATTTT,CASQPVGTISQPQHF
.,.,TRBV29-1,TRBJ2-7,TGCAGCGTTGTAGGCAGGGACTCCTACGAGCAGTACTTC,CSVVGRDSYEQYF
.,.,TRBV20-1,TRBJ2-3,TGCAGTTCTCGGGCAGGGAATACGCAGTATTTT,CSSRAGNTQYF
.,TRBD1,TRBV4-2,TRBJ1-6,TGTGCCAGCAGCCAACCAGGGACAGGGAATTCACCCCTCCACTTT,CASSQPGTGNSPLHF
few,.,TRBV28,TRBJ1-1,TGTGCCAGCAGCCCTTACCGTCCCAGGCCGGGACTAGTCATGAACACTGAAGCTTTCTTT,CASSPYRPRPGLVMNTEAFF
.,.,TRBV9,TRBJ2-6,TGTGCCAGCAGTGACAGGATCTCTGGGGCCAACGTCCTGACTTTC,CASSDRISGANVLTF
.,.,TRBV15,TRBJ2-7,TGTGCCACCAGCAGAGTGGGGGGAGGTTTATGGGAGCAGTACTTC,CATSRVGGGLWEQYF
.,.,TRBV5-1,TRBJ2-5,TGCGCCAGCAGATGGGGGGGCAATAGAGAGACCCAGTACTTC,CASRWGGNRETQYF
.,.,TRBV5-6,TRBJ1-2,TGTGCCAGCAGCTTCTTCGGGAATCCCGACTATGGCTACACCTTC,CASSFFGNPDYGYTF
.,.,TRBV12-2,TRBJ2-7,TGTGCAAGTCGACAGGACAGGGGAAACTACGAGCAGTACTTC,CASRQDRGNYEQYF